The T cell receptor (beta chain) under discussion was sequenced for a study of blood T cell repertoires in COVID-19. In germline, CDR1 is SGHDN, CDR2 FVKESK. V was pared by 5 bases and J by 2 bases, with 11 bases of the junction left unmatched. There are 16 residues in the CDR3. Participants were aged about 18 to 90 years, lived in under 30 US areas, and enrolled virtually. Participants had their cohort set by participant-reported clinical history. Profiled with immunoSEQ multiplex PCR; TCRdb holds only in-frame clones, not every one. The data contain roughly 150,000 clones, approximately 80% of them singletons.

The chain carries TRBV14 and TRBJ2-7; 8 bases are shared with TRBD2. This TCR was sampled from a woman younger than 35 who had been exposed to COVID-19. Input material: PBMCs or T cells enriched from blood (not recorded which). CDR3 coding DNA: TGTGCCAGCAGCTCGACCGGGACTAGGGACCCCTACGAGCAGTACTTC. Its protein is CASSSTGTRDPYEQYF.